This T cell receptor beta chain derives from a study of cytomegalovirus exposure and HLA in healthy donors. Study details: The study placed approximately 81% of its approximately 360 genotyped donors in the Caucasian-associated ancestry cluster.

Primers included in the PCR were 60 Vbeta and 13 Jbeta primers. Some clones are missing from TCRdb's copy, which holds only in-frame ones; the method was immunoSEQ multiplex PCR. The sample contains 150,000 to 200,000 clones, approximately 80% of which appear only once. J lost 5 bases, V lost 2 bases, and 3 bases had no gene match. The CDR3 sequence is 14 residues long. Looked up from germline, CDR1 is MNHEY and CDR2 is SMNVEV (reference sequence). This sequence was found in a man aged 18-30 years in good health and CMV-seronegative. The chain couples TRBV27 to TRBJ1-5, with 7 positions matching TRBD1. The sample was PBMCs. The CDR3 here is CASSLGGGYQPQHF. Written as DNA, the CDR3 is TGTGCCAGCAGTTTAGGAGGGGGCTATCAGCCCCAGCATTTT.